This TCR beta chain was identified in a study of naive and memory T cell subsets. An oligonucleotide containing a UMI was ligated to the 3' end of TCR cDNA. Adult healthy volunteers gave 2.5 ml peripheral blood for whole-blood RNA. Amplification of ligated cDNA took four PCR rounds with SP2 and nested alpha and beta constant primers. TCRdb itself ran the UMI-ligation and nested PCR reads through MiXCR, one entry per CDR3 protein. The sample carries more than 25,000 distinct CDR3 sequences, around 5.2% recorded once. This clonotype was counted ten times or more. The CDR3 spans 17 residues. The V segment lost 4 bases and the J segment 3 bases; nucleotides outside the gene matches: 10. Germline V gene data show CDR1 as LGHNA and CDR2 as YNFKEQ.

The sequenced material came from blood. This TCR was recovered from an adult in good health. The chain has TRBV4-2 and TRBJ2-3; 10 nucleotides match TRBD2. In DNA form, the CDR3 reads TGTGCCAGCAGCCCTTACTCCGGGACTAGCGAAACAGATACGCAGTATTTT. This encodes CASSPYSGTSETDTQYF.